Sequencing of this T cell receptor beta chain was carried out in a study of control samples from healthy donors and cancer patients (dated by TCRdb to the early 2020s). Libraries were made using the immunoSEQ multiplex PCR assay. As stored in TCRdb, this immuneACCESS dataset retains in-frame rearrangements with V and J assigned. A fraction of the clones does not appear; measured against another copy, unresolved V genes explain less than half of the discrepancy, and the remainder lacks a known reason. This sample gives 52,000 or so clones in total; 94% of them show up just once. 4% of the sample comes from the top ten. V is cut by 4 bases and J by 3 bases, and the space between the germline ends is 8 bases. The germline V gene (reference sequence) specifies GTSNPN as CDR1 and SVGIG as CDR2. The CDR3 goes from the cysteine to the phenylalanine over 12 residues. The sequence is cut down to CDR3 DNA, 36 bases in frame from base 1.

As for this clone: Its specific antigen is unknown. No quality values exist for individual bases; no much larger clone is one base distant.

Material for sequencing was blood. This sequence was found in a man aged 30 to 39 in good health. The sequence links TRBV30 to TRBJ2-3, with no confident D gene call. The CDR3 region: CAWNQMTDTQYF. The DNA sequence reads TGTGCCTGGAACCAAATGACAGATACGCAGTATTTT.